Described below is a single T cell receptor (beta chain) sequence and its context. Its antigen is still unknown. Every donor contributed roughly 10 milliliters of peripheral blood by blood draw. A minimum of 5 micrograms of total RNA was extracted per sample. This specimen comes from a study of blood T cells in healthy people across ages. A J-beta primer mix and a sample-barcoded 5' primer were used in a second PCR of roughly 7 to 12 cycles. TCRdb re-derived calls from the 5' RACE reads in MiXCR, one entry per CDR3 protein. The sample holds some 1,800,000 distinct CDR3 sequences; about two fifths are singletons and the top ten take more than 20%. Study-wide results and caveats: Comparison with aged donors showed that long-lived donors had more naive CD4+ cells and higher diversity.

This clonotype was obtained from a human donor in good health. Sequenced sample: blood.

CDR3 nucleotide sequence: TGTGCCAGCAGCTCCGAGACAGGCGCCTACGAGCAGTACTTC. Its protein product is CASSSETGAYEQYF. The chain is built from TRBV7-9 and TRBJ2-7; possibly TRBD1 for D (6 bases). The CDR3 totals 14 residues. Germline CDR1 reads SEHNR; CDR2 reads FQNEAQ (reference sequence). V was shortened by 4 bases and J by 2 bases, with 12 bases between the two germline ends.